The text below deals with one T cell receptor (beta chain). Germline lookup yields CDR1 LNHDA and CDR2 SQIVND (reference sequence). The CDR3 loop spans 17 amino acids. V gave up 5 bases and J gave up 2 bases; unmatched junction bases: 13. The data were taken from a study of blood T cell repertoires in COVID-19. Study overall: COVID-19 samples, acute and convalescent, were from the United States, Italy and Spain. T cells, B-cell-depleted T cells, or PBMCs provided the cDNA or gDNA that served as material.

Original methodology: Reference gene primer amplification yielded estimated nucleated cell counts. Some clones are missing from TCRdb's copy, which holds only in-frame ones; the method was immunoSEQ multiplex PCR. The V and J calls and clone size are taken from that table; D and trimming were inferred from the DNA. The table records tens of thousands of clones, just under 80% of them present only once. The sample comprised peripheral blood. The TCR was taken from a human donor in a cohort sampled during active COVID-19. This rearrangement joins TRBV19 to TRBJ2-3, with 7 bases identical to TRBD1. The CDR3 region has the DNA TGTGCCAGTAGTCCCCGTTACGGGGACAGCCACACAGATACGCAGTATTTT. It is translated as CASSPRYGDSHTDTQYF.